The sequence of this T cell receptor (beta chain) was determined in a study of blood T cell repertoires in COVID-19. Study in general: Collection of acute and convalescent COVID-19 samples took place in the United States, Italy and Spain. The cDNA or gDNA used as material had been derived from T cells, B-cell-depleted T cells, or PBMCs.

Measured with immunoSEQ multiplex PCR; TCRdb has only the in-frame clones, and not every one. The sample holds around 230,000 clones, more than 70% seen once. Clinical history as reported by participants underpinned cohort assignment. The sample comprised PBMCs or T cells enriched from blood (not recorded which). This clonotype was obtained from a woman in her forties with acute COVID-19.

The DNA for the CDR3 is TGTGCCAGCAGCTCCAGGGCTGGAGGGGGCGAGGACACTGAAGCTTTCTTT. It specifies CASSSRAGGGEDTEAFF. The chain joins TRBV11-3 to TRBJ1-1; 7 positions match TRBD1. CDR1 and CDR2 from the germline V gene are SGHNT and YENEEA. J gave up 3 bases and V 4 bases, and 14 bases lay outside the gene matches. The CDR3 consists of 17 residues.